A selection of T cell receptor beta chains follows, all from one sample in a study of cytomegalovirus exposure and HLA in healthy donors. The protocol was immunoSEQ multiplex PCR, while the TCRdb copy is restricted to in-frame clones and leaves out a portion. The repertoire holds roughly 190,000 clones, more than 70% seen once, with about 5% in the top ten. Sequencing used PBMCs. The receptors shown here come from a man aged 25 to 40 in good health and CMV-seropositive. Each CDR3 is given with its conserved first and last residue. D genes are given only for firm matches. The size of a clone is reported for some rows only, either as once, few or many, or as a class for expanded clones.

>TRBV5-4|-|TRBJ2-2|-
TGTGCCAGCAGCTGGGACTCTGCGAACACCGGGGAGCTGTTTTTT
CASSWDSANTGELFF
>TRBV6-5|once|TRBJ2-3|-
TGTGCCAGCAGTTACTCGATAGCCCCTCCTACAGATACGCAGTATTTT
CASSYSIAPPTDTQYF
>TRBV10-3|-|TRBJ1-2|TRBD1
TGTGCCATCAACTCCGGGACAGGAAACTATGGCTACACCTTC
CAINSGTGNYGYTF
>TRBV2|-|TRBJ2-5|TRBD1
TGTGCCAGCTATACCGGGACAGGGAAAGAGACCCAGTACTTC
CASYTGTGKETQYF
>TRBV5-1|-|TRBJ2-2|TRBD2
TGCGCCAGCAGCGGGACTAGCGGAACCGGGGAGCTGTTTTTT
CASSGTSGTGELFF
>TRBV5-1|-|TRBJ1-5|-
TGCGCCAGCAGCTTGGAGCCTCATCAGCCCCAGCATTTT
CASSLEPHQPQHF
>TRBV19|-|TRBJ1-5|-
TGTGCCAGTAGTGCAGGGCCAGGGGAGAGATCTCAGCCCCAGCATTTT
CASSAGPGERSQPQHF
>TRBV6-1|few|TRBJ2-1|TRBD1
TGTGCCAGCAGAAACCGGGACAGGTATCACGAGCAGTTCTTC
CASRNRDRYHEQFF
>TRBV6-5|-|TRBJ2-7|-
TGTGCCAGCAGTTATTCCCTTGTGGGCGAGCAGTACTTC
CASSYSLVGEQYF
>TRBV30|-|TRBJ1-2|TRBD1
TGTGCCTGGAGCCCCGGGACAGGGGCCTTCTATGGCTACACCTTC
CAWSPGTGAFYGYTF
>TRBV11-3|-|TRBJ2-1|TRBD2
TGTGCCAGCAGTTATCGGGGACTAGCGGATGAGCAGTTCTTC
CASSYRGLADEQFF
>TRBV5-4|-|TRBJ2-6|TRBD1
TGTGCCAGCAGCCCCCGGACGGACAGGCGAAGCTCTGGGGCCAACGTCCTGACTTTC
CASSPRTDRRSSGANVLTF
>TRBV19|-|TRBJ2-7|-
TGTGCCAGTAGTATAGGCGGTAGCACGACCTACGAGCAGTACTTC
CASSIGGSTTYEQYF
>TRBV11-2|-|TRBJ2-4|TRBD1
TGTGCCAGCAGCATGACAGGGTCCAAAAACATTCAGTACTTC
CASSMTGSKNIQYF
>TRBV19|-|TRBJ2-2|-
TGTGCCAGTAGTATAGTTTCAGGGTCCACCGGGGAGCTGTTTTTT
CASSIVSGSTGELFF
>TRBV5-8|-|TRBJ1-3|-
TGTGCCAGCAGCTTTGAAGTCGGTGGAAACACCATATATTTT
CASSFEVGGNTIYF